This T cell receptor beta chain was found in a study of T cells after yellow fever vaccination. Study results and caveats: Most clones from primary vaccination were detected again post-booster (around 95% CD4, roughly 91% CD8).

This clonotype was counted only a few times. Its antigen remains unknown. Germline CDR1 is SGDLS and CDR2 is YYNGEE. The V gene lost 3 bases and the J gene lost 5 bases, with 8 bases spanning the gap. The CDR3 has 13 amino acids. TCRdb independently ran MiXCR on the 5' RACE reads; one entry per CDR3 protein. The sample records some 250,000 distinct CDR3 sequences, around 7% being singletons. Here the sequenced sample was CD4+ T cells sorted from PBMCs, taken 15 days after the yellow fever booster vaccination. This chain uses TRBV9 with TRBJ1-4; D not resolved. This clonotype was sampled from a man aged 25 to 40 who received the YFV17D yellow fever vaccine. The CDR3 loop reads CASSGIENEKLFF. As DNA, the CDR3 is TGTGCCAGCAGCGGAATAGAAAATGAAAAACTGTTTTTT. Full variable domain (outside the CDR3, taken from reference TRBV9 and TRBJ1-4): DSGVTQTPKHLITATGQRVTLRCSPRSGDLSVYWYQQSLDQGLQFLIQYYNGEERAKGNILERFSAQQFPDLHSELNLSSLELGDSALYFCASSGIENEKLFFGSGTQLSVL.